Below are 6 T cell receptor beta chains sequenced from a single sample in a study of blood T cell repertoires in COVID-19. This table comes from immunoSEQ multiplex PCR, and its TCRdb copy is limited to in-frame clones, with some not included. The sample has some 180,000 clones, roughly 85% seen once; the top ten hold roughly 7.7%. Material: peripheral blood. The receptors were sampled from a woman aged 55-69 years with acute or convalescent COVID-19.

The chain joins TRBV5-1 to TRBJ2-1; D may be TRBD2 (6 bases). Germline V gene lookup returns CDR1 SGHRS and CDR2 YFSETQ. The CDR3 consists of 13 residues. The V gene lost 6 bases and the J gene lost 3 bases, with 10 bases spanning the gap. The CDR3 coding sequence is TGCGCCAGCACTGGTAGCGGCTACAATGAGCAGTTCTTC. This sequence encodes CASTGSGYNEQFF.

The V and J genes are TRBV30 and TRBJ1-2, with 10 bases identical to TRBD1. This CDR3 spans 13 amino acids. Germline values: CDR1 GTSNPN, CDR2 SVGIG (reference sequence). Trimming took 6 bases from V and 7 from J; bases not matched to a gene: 8. Here the CDR3 reads CACPTGGGLGYTF. CDR3 DNA sequence: TGTGCCTGCCCGACAGGGGGCGGGCTTGGCTACACCTTC.

V gene TRBV6-1 combines with J gene TRBJ1-2; the match to TRBD1 covers 8 bases. In germline, CDR1 is MNHNS, CDR2 SASEGT. The junction had 10 bases not matched to a gene; V was cut back by 0 bases and J by 1 base. The CDR3 consists of 18 residues. For the CDR3, the DNA is TGTGCCAGCAGTGAAGCCCGGGTCAACAGGGGGTTTAACTATGGCTACACCTTC. Protein product: CASSEARVNRGFNYGYTF.

This rearrangement joins TRBV27 to TRBJ1-5; D remains unclear. V gave up 0 bases and J gave up 7 bases, with 16 bases separating them. Germline assignment: CDR1 MNHEY and CDR2 SMNVEV (reference sequence). This CDR3 spans 16 amino acids. The CDR3 nucleotides are TGTGCCAGCAGTTTATCAGGGAGGGCTGACAAACAGCCCCAGCATTTT. This encodes CASSLSGRADKQPQHF.

The table lists this clone with a few counts. V and J are TRBV28 and TRBJ2-3; D is unclear. The V end was cut by 6 bases, the J end by 9 bases, with 10 bases between. The CDR3 covers 11 residues. Germline values: CDR1 MDHEN, CDR2 SYDVKM. CDR3 DNA: TGTGCCAGCAGCTCCCGCCGGACGCAGTATTTT. Translated, it gives CASSSRRTQYF. Drawing the rest from reference TRBV28 and TRBJ2-3, the complete variable domain is DVKVTQSSRYLVKRTGEKVFLECVQDMDHENMFWYRQDPGLGLRLIYFSYDVKMKEKGDIPEGYSVSREKKERFSLILESASTNQTSMYLCASSSRRTQYFGPGTRLTVL.

This chain uses TRBV27 with TRBJ1-5, with unresolved D. The CDR3 has 14 residues. Per germline, CDR1 MNHEY and CDR2 SMNVEV (reference sequence). Trimming removed 8 bases at V and 4 bases at J, with 15 bases between. CDR3 nucleotides: TGTGCCAGCCAGCGGACGGACGGAAATCAGCCCCAGCATTTT. Translation: CASQRTDGNQPQHF.